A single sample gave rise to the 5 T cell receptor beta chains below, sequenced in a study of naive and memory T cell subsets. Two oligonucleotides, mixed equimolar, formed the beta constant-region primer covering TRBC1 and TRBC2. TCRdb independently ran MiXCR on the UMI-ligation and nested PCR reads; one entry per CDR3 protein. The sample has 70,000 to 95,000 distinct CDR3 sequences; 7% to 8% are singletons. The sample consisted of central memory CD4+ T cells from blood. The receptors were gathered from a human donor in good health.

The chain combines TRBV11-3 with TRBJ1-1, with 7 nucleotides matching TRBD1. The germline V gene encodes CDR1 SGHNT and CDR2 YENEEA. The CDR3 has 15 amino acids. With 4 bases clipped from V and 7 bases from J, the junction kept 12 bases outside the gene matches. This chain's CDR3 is CASSSNQGGVGEAFF. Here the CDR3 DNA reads TGTGCCAGCAGCTCCAATCAGGGGGGAGTTGGTGAAGCTTTCTTT.

CDR3 nucleotides: TGTGCCAGCAGCGTAGATCCGGGTGCGGGGGACATTCAGTACTTC. As protein: CASSVDPGAGDIQYF. The rearrangement uses TRBV9 and TRBJ2-4; 7 nucleotides match TRBD2. The CDR3 consists of 15 residues. With 0 bases clipped from V and 8 bases from J, the junction kept 8 bases outside the gene matches. In germline, CDR1 is SGDLS, CDR2 YYNGEE.

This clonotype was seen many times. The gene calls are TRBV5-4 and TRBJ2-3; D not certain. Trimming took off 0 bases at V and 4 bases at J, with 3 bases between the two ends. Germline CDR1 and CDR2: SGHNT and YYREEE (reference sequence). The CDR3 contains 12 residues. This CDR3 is CASSLDADTQYF. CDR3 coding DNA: TGTGCCAGCAGCTTGGACGCAGATACGCAGTATTTT.

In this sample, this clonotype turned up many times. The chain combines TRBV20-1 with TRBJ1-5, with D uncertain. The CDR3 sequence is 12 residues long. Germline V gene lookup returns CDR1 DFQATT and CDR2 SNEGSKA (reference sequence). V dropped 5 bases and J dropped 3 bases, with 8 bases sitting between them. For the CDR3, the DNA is TGCAGTGCTCAAGGATACAATCAGCCCCAGCATTTT. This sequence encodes CSAQGYNQPQHF.

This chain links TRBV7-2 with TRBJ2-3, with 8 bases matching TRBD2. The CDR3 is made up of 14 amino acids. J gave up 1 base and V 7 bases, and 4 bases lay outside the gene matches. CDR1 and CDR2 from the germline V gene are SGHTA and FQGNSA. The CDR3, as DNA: TGTGCCAGCATGTGGCGGGAGGGCACAGATACGCAGTATTTT. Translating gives CASMWREGTDTQYF.